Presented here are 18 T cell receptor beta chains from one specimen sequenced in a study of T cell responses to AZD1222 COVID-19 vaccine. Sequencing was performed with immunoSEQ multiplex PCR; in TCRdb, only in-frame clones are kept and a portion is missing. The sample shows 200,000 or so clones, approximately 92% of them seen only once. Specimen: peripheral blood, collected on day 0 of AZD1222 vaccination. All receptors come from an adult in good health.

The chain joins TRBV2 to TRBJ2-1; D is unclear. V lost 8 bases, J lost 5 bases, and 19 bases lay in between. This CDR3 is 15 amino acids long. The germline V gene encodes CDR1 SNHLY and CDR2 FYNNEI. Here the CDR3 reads CASRLDPGPNNEQFF. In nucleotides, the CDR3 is TGTGCCAGCCGATTAGATCCGGGCCCCAACAATGAGCAGTTCTTC.

CDR3 nucleotide sequence: TGTGCCAGTAGTATCGTTTTGGACAGGGGGTTTGACGAGCAGTACTTC. Its translation: CASSIVLDRGFDEQYF. The chain employs TRBV19 and TRBJ2-7, with 10 nucleotides matching TRBD1. The CDR3 extends over 16 amino acids. Germline V gene data show CDR1 as LNHDA and CDR2 as SQIVND (reference sequence). V was clipped by 3 bases and J by 5 bases; unmatched bases: 10.

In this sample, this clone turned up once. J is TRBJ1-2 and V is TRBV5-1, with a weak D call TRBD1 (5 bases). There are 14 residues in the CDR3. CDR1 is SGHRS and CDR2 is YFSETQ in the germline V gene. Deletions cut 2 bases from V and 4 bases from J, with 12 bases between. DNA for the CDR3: TGCGCCAGCAGCTTCGCGGGACTTGGCTATGGCTACACCTTC. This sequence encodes CASSFAGLGYGYTF.

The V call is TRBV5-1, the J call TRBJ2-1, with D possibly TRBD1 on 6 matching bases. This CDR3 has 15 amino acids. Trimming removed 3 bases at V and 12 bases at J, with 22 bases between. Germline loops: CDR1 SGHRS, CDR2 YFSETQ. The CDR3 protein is CASSSQGMSRTGQFF. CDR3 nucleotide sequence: TGCGCCAGCAGCTCGCAGGGGATGAGCCGGACTGGGCAGTTCTTC. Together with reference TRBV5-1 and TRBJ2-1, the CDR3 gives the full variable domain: KAGVTQTPRYLIKTRGQQVTLSCSPISGHRSVSWYQQTPGQGLQFLFEYFSETQRNKGNFPGRFSGRQFSNSRSEMNVSTLELGDSALYLCASSSQGMSRTGQFFGPGTRLTVL.

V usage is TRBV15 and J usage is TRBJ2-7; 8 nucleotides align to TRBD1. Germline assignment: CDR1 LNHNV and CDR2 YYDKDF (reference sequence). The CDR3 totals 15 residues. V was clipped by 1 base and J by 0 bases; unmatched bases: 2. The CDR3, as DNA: TGTGCCACCAGCAGAGGGACAGGGAGCTCCTACGAGCAGTACGTC. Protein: CATSRGTGSSYEQYV.

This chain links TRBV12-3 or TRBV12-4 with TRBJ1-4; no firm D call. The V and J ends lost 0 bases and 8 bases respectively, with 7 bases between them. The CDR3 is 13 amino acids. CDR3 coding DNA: TGTGCCAGCAGTTTAGCGCTGGAGGAAAAACTGTTTTTT. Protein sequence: CASSLALEEKLFF.

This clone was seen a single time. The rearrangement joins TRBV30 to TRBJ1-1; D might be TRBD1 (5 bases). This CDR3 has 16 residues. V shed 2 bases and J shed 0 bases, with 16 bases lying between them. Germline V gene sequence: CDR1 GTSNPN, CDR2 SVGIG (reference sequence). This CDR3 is CAWSSPGDYLNTEAFF. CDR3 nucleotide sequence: TGTGCCTGGAGTTCACCCGGGGACTACCTGAACACTGAAGCTTTCTTT.

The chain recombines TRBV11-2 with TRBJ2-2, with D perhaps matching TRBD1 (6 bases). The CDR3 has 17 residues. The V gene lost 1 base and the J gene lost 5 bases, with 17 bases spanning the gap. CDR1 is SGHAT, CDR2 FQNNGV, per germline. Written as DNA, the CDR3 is TGTGCCAGCAGCTTAGGAGCCGGGACACCCTGGACCGGGGAGCTGTTTTTT. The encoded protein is CASSLGAGTPWTGELFF.

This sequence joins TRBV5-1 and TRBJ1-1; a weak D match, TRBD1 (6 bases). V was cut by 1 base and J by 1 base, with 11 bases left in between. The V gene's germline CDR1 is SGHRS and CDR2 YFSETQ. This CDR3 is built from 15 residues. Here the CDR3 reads CASSLSLQGNTEAFF. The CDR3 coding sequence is TGCGCCAGCAGCTTGTCCTTACAGGGGAACACTGAAGCTTTCTTT.

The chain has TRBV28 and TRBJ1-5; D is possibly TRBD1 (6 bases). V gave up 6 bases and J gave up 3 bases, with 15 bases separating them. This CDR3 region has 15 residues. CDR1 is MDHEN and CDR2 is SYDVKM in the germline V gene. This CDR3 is CASRLGQSFNQPQHF. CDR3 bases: TGTGCCAGCAGGCTTGGACAGAGTTTCAATCAGCCCCAGCATTTT.

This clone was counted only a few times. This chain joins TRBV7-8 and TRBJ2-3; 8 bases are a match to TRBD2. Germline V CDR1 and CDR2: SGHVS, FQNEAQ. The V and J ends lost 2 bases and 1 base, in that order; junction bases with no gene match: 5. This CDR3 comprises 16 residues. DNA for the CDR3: TGTGCCAGCAGCTTAAAGGCGGGGGGAGGCACAGATACGCAGTATTTT. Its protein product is CASSLKAGGGTDTQYF.

CDR3 loop: CASSYVGSGAEAFF. CDR3 nucleotide sequence: TGTGCCAGCAGTTATGTCGGGTCAGGGGCTGAAGCTTTCTTT. This chain joins TRBV27 and TRBJ1-1; a possible D gene is TRBD1 (6 bases). CDR3 length equals 14 residues. Germline V gene lookup returns CDR1 MNHEY and CDR2 SMNVEV (reference sequence). V dropped 4 bases and J dropped 6 bases, with 15 bases sitting between them.

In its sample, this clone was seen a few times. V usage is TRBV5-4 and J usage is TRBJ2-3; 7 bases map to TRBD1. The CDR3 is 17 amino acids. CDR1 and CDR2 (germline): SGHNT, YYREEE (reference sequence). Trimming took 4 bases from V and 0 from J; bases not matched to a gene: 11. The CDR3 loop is CASSLDPTGVSTDTQYF. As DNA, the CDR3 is TGTGCCAGCAGCCTAGATCCCACAGGGGTAAGCACAGATACGCAGTATTTT. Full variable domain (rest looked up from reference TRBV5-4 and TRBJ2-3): ETGVTQSPTHLIKTRGQQVTLRCSSQSGHNTVSWYQQALGQGPQFIFQYYREEENGRGNFPPRFSGLQFPNYSSELNVNALELDDSALYLCASSLDPTGVSTDTQYFGPGTRLTVL.

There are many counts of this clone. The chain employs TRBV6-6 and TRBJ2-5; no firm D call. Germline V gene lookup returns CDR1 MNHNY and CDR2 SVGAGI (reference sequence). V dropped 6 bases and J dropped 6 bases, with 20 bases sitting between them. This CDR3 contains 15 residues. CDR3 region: CASRALNEASKTQYF. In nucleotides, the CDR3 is TGTGCCAGCAGAGCATTAAATGAGGCGTCCAAGACCCAGTACTTC.

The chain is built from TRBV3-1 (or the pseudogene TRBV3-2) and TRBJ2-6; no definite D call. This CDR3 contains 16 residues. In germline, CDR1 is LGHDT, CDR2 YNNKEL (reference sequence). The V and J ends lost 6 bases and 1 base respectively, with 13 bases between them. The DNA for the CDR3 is TGTGCCAGCAGTCCCAAAGGGCTTTCTGGGGCCAACGTCCTGACTTTC. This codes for CASSPKGLSGANVLTF.

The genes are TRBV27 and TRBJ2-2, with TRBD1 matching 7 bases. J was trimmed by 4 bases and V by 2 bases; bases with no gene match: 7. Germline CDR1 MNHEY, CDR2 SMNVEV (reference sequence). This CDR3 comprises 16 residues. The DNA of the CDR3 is TGTGCCAGCAGTTTAGCCTCCTACAGGGGCACCGGGGAGCTGTTTTTT. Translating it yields CASSLASYRGTGELFF.

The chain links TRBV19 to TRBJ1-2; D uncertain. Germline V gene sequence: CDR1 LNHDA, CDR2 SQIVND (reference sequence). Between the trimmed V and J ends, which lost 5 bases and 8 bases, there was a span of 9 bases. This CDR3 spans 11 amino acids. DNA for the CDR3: TGTGCCAGTAGTCTCTTCGACGGCTACACCTTC. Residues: CASSLFDGYTF.

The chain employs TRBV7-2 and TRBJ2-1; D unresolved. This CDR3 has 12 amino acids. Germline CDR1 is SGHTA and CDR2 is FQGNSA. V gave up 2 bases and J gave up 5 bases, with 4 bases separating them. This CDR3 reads CASSLWNNEQFF. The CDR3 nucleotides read TGTGCCAGCAGCTTATGGAACAATGAGCAGTTCTTC.